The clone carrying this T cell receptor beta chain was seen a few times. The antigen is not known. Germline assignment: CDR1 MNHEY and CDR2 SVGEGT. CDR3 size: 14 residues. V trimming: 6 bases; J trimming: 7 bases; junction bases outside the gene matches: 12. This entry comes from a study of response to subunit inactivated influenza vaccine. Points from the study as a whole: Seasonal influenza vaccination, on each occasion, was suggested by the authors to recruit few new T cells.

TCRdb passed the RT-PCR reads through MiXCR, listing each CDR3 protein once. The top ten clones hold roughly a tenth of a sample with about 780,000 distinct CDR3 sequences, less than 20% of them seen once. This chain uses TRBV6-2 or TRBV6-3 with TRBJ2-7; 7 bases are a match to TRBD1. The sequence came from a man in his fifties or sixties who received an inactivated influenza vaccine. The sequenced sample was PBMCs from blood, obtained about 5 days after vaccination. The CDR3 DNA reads TGTGCCAGCAGCCGATACACCAAACAGGGGGAGCAGTACTTC. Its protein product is CASSRYTKQGEQYF.